This T cell receptor (beta chain) originates from a study of CD8+CD57+ T cells in acquired aplastic anemia. As for the study in general: Sorted CD4+ and CD8+ cells gave an average of about 3.4 ug of DNA.

Germline loops: CDR1 SGHDN, CDR2 FVKESK. The CDR3 loop spans 17 amino acids. V shed 2 bases, J shed 5 bases, and the junction held 9 bases outside the gene matches. For CDR3 and TCR beta VDJ profiling, genomic DNA was the template used. From the reads, TCRdb called clonotypes with MiXCR, one entry per CDR3 protein. This sample has approximately 70,000 distinct CDR3 sequences, with roughly 54% found just once. The TCR sequence derives from a human donor in good health, serving as a control. Sample: sorted CD4+, CD8+, or CD8+CD57+ T cells (not recorded which) from PBMCs. The rearrangement links TRBV14 to TRBJ2-1, with 10 bases lining up with TRBD2. The CDR3 region is CASSQLIGLADHNEQFF. DNA for the CDR3: TGTGCCAGCAGCCAACTAATAGGACTAGCGGATCACAATGAGCAGTTCTTC.